This T cell receptor (beta chain) was profiled in a study of CD8 T cells in Susac syndrome. Overall study findings and caveats: The authors acknowledged that the study's TCR sequencing and HLA analysis involved relatively few individuals.

This clonotype has a single count. Its specificity is unknown. The RNA, about 0.5 to 1 ug, was put through reverse transcription using random hexamers. The CDR3 of TCR beta was amplified by immunoSEQ multiplex PCR across 54 Vbeta and 13 Jbeta. TCRdb recomputed calls from the immunoSEQ multiplex PCR reads with MiXCR, one row per CDR3 protein. The repertoire holds 140,000 to 150,000 distinct CDR3 sequences, with 85% to 95% as singletons. Sequencing of TCR beta, carried out with a high-throughput approach, was applied to CD8+ and CD4+ T cells from the blood. The CD8+ and CD4+ T cells were negatively isolated, with the TEMRA cells enriched by FACS. The V gene's germline CDR1 is MNHEY and CDR2 SVGEGT. V was trimmed by 2 bases and J by 1 base, leaving 5 bases between them. The CDR3 has 13 amino acids.

The source material was CD4+ T cells from PBMCs. The clonotype comes from a human donor with multiple sclerosis. This chain links TRBV6-2 or TRBV6-3 with TRBJ1-2; D ambiguous. The CDR3: CASSYERNYGYTF. The CDR3, as DNA: TGTGCCAGCAGTTACGAACGTAACTATGGCTACACCTTC.